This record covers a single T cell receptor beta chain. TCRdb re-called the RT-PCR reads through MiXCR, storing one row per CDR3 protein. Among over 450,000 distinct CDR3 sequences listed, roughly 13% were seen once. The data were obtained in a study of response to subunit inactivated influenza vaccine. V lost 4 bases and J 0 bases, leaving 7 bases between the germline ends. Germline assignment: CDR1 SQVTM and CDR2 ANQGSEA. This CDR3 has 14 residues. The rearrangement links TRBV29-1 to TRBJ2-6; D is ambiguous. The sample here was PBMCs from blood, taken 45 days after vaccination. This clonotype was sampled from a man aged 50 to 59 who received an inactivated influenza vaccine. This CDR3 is CSVVVDSGANVLTF. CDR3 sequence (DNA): TGCAGCGTTGTTGTGGACTCTGGGGCCAACGTCCTGACTTTC.